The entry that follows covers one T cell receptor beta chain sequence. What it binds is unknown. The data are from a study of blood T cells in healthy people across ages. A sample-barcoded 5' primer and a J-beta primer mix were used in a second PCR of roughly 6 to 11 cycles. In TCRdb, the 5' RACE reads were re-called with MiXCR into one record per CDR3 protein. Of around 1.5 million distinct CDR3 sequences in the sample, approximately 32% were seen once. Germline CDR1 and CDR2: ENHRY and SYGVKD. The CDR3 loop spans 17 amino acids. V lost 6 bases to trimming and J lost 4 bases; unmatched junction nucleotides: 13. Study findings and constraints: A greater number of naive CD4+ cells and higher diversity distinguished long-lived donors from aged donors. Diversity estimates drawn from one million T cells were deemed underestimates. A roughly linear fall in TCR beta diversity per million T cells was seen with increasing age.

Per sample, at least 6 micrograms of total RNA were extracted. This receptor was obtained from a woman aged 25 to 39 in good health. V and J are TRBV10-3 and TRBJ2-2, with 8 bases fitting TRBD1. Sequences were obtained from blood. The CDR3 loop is CAIRGQGMNIGTGELFF. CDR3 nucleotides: TGTGCCATCAGAGGACAGGGAATGAACATCGGCACCGGGGAGCTGTTTTTT.